A selection of T cell receptor beta chains follows, all from one sample in a study of monozygotic twins with inflammatory bowel disease. TCRdb re-called the 5' RACE reads and gives one entry per CDR3 protein, without DNA. This repertoire includes some 330,000 distinct CDR3 sequences. The material sequenced was blood. The receptors derive from a human donor with ulcerative colitis or Crohn's disease, or a healthy co-twin of an affected twin (not recorded which). CDR3s include the opening cysteine and the closing phenylalanine or tryptophan.

TRBJ1-3 | TRBV5-5 | CASSLSIDRAASGNTIYF
TRBJ1-2 | TRBV6-5 | CASRDTGTYGYTF
TRBJ2-6 | TRBV7-2 | CASSLAVGANVLTF
TRBJ1-2 | TRBV5-6 | CASSQTGTGSGYTF
TRBJ2-2 | TRBV29-1 | CSVDRTSGTGELFF
TRBJ2-7 | TRBV7-2 | CASSQGLRPYEQYF
TRBJ2-6 | TRBV27 | CASSLQFSGANVLTF
TRBJ2-7 | TRBV29-1 | CSVERDRESYF
TRBJ1-1 | TRBV27 | CASRSKQGATEAFF
TRBJ1-5 | TRBV7-8 | CASSLEGKNSNQPQHF
TRBJ2-6 | TRBV6-5 | CASSYRSSGANVLTF
TRBJ1-1 | TRBV29-1 | CSVGEGGGTEAFF
TRBJ2-4 | TRBV6-5 | CASSYLDRVDIQYF
TRBJ2-3 | TRBV7-3 | CASSSAGGRADTQYF
TRBJ2-7 | TRBV9 | CASSVGGTGGYSSYEQYF
TRBJ1-2 | TRBV3-1 | CASSQGTGRLYGYTF
TRBJ1-5 | TRBV7-8 | CASSVTVREQPQHF
TRBJ1-2 | TRBV12-3/TRBV12-4 | CASSRGGTARNYGYTF
TRBJ2-2 | TRBV12-3/TRBV12-4 | CASLRNTGELFF
TRBJ2-5 | TRBV7-2 | CASSLGVVRGQTQYF
TRBJ2-7 | TRBV5-6 | CASSPLTSGPYEQYF
TRBJ1-1 | TRBV14 | CASSHGTGFMNTEAFF
TRBJ1-5 | TRBV7-2 | CASSLQQGIGQPQHF
TRBJ2-1 | TRBV5-1 | CASSFVPGGGGNEQFF
TRBJ2-1 | TRBV5-6 | CASISLRIGIGARIWFF
TRBJ1-4 | TRBV20-1 | CSASGTEPTNEKLFF
TRBJ2-3 | TRBV4-3 | CASSQSLTASGSTDTQYF
TRBJ2-3 | TRBV19 | CASRGGYTDTQYF
TRBJ1-4 | TRBV12-3/TRBV12-4 | CASGARADATNEKLFF
TRBJ2-3 | TRBV10-3 | CAIGAASGAGTDTQYF
TRBJ1-5 | TRBV18 | CASRGGLDQPQHF
TRBJ2-2 | TRBV12-3/TRBV12-4 | CASRPGHQNTGELFF
TRBJ2-5 | TRBV7-8 | CASSLWGVGETQYF
TRBJ2-2 | TRBV3-1 | CASSPKLAGVNTGELFF
TRBJ2-1 | TRBV5-1 | CASNPLAGGMFNEQFF
TRBJ2-3 | TRBV20-1 | CSAPWEAGDTQYF
TRBJ2-1 | TRBV29-1 | CSATLTGQSSYNEQFF
TRBJ2-3 | TRBV5-1 | CASSFSTGADTQYF
TRBJ1-1 | TRBV12-3/TRBV12-4 | CASSRRFTEAFF
TRBJ2-3 | TRBV10-3 | CAIGGYLSDTQYF
TRBJ2-1 | TRBV7-2 | CASSTLAGPQFF
TRBJ2-1 | TRBV5-1 | CASSPSTSGYNEQFF
TRBJ2-3 | TRBV5-1 | CASSLDGGGSTDTQYF
TRBJ2-6 | TRBV6-5 | CASSYSFASGANVLTF
TRBJ1-1 | TRBV29-1 | CSVEDTFSTEAFF
TRBJ2-7 | TRBV9 | CASSVAPMRESEQYF
TRBJ2-7 | TRBV7-9 | CASSLSGQGDEQYF
TRBJ2-3 | TRBV9 | CASSVTGQGTDTQYF
TRBJ2-5 | TRBV20-1 | CSASHEVVYTTYF
TRBJ2-3 | TRBV4-3 | CASSQGGILAGNTDTQYF
TRBJ1-2 | TRBV9 | CASSETGSGGYTF
TRBJ1-1 | TRBV27 | CASSPRGEGPEAFF
TRBJ1-1 | TRBV3-1 | CASSLRQGKGGQGREREAFF